The 21 T cell receptor beta chains presented below share a single source sample, sequenced in a study of response to subunit inactivated influenza vaccine. MiXCR was run by TCRdb on the RT-PCR reads, yielding one entry per CDR3 protein. The table lists 450,000 to 550,000 distinct CDR3 sequences, roughly 23% of them singletons. This sample comprised CD4+ T cells sorted from PBMCs, obtained more than 4 days after vaccination. The receptors here all came from a man between 50 and 59 years old who received an inactivated influenza vaccine.

There are a few counts of this clonotype. The CDR3 sequence is CSARDDLRLAGNEQFF. The DNA for the CDR3 is TGCAGTGCTAGAGACGACCTGCGACTAGCGGGCAATGAGCAGTTCTTC. The J gene is TRBJ2-1, the V gene TRBV20-1, with 10 bases that match TRBD2. J lost 6 bases, V lost 0 bases, and 8 bases had no gene match. Germline V gene sequence: CDR1 DFQATT, CDR2 SNEGSKA (reference sequence). This CDR3 region has 16 residues.

The genes are TRBV27 and TRBJ2-1; 7 bases agree with TRBD2. Germline CDR1 and CDR2: MNHEY and SMNVEV (reference sequence). This CDR3 spans 17 amino acids. V lost 1 base, J lost 0 bases, and 6 bases stayed unmatched. CDR3 sequence (DNA): TGTGCCAGCAGTTTATTGGCTAGCGGATACTCCTACAATGAGCAGTTCTTC. This translates into CASSLLASGYSYNEQFF.

This rearrangement joins TRBV6-2 or TRBV6-3 to TRBJ1-5; unclear D gene. The CDR3 sequence is 15 residues long. Germline CDR1 is MNHEY and CDR2 is SVGEGT. Trimming removed 3 bases at V and 0 bases at J, with 9 bases between. The CDR3 nucleotides read TGTGCCAGCAGTTATCTCTCAGGTAGCAATCAGCCCCAGCATTTT. Amino acid sequence: CASSYLSGSNQPQHF.

This clonotype has just a few counts. The rearrangement links TRBV28 to TRBJ2-1, with a weak D call TRBD1 (7 bases). CDR3 length: 15 amino acids. The V end was cut by 4 bases, the J end by 2 bases, with 12 bases between. Germline lookup yields CDR1 MDHEN and CDR2 SYDVKM. CDR3 amino acids: CASSWGDRPYNEQFF. Here the CDR3 DNA reads TGTGCCAGCAGTTGGGGGGACAGACCCTACAATGAGCAGTTCTTC. Using reference TRBV28 and TRBJ2-1 for the parts outside the CDR3, the full variable domain is DVKVTQSSRYLVKRTGEKVFLECVQDMDHENMFWYRQDPGLGLRLIYFSYDVKMKEKGDIPEGYSVSREKKERFSLILESASTNQTSMYLCASSWGDRPYNEQFFGPGTRLTVL.

This clonotype turned up a few times. CDR3 coding DNA: TGCAGTGCTAGTATTGGGGCGCGGGCCTACGAGCAGTACTTC. It yields the protein CSASIGARAYEQYF. The rearrangement uses TRBV20-1 and TRBJ2-7; D possibly uses TRBD1 or TRBD2 (5 bases each). The V end lost 3 bases, the J end lost 2 bases, and 14 bases lay between the germline ends. This CDR3 has 14 residues. CDR1 and CDR2 from the germline V gene are DFQATT and SNEGSKA (reference sequence).

The chain recombines TRBV29-1 with TRBJ2-5; 9 bases fit TRBD2. The CDR3 is 18 residues long. J gave up 4 bases and V 4 bases, and 19 bases lay outside the gene matches. Germline values: CDR1 SQVTM, CDR2 ANQGSEA. Here the CDR3 reads CSVGGVGGEAGGRETQYF. The CDR3 bases are TGCAGCGTTGGAGGAGTTGGGGGCGAAGCGGGAGGTCGAGAGACCCAGTACTTC.

The rearrangement links TRBV12-3 or TRBV12-4 to TRBJ2-3, with TRBD2 as a possible D gene (6 bases). V shed 6 bases and J shed 3 bases, with 16 bases lying between them. This CDR3 spans 15 amino acids. CDR3 in amino acids: CASRLSGGKTDTQYF. The CDR3 bases are TGTGCCAGCAGGCTGAGCGGCGGGAAAACAGATACGCAGTATTTT.

This clonotype was counted ten times or more. One end of the junction does not line up with germline, which may come from a read error. The rearrangement uses TRBV5-1 and TRBJ2-7; 9 nucleotides agree with TRBD1. The CDR3 sequence is 13 residues long. Germline values: CDR1 SGHRS, CDR2 YFSETQ. The CDR3 coding sequence is TGTGCCAGCAGCACGGGACAGGGATACGAGCAGTACTTC. It translates to CASSTGQGYEQYF.

The chain links TRBV3-1 to TRBJ2-1; D perhaps matches TRBD1 (6 bases). CDR3 size: 14 residues. The germline CDR1 and CDR2 sequences are LGHDT and YNNKEL (reference sequence). The V and J ends lost 7 bases and 4 bases respectively, with 14 bases between them. CDR3 sequence: CASTPGQRYNEQFF. The CDR3 DNA sequence: TGTGCCAGCACCCCAGGACAGAGATACAATGAGCAGTTCTTC.

The chain links TRBV6-5 to TRBJ2-5; no reliable D call. This CDR3 is 17 amino acids long. CDR1 is MNHEY, CDR2 SVGAGI, per germline. V lost 2 bases and J lost 1, with 17 bases in between. CDR3 in amino acids: CASSYTPFAPLQETQYF. The CDR3 DNA reads TGTGCCAGCAGTTACACACCTTTCGCCCCCCTCCAAGAGACCCAGTACTTC.

This chain connects TRBV28 to TRBJ1-5; D gene uncertain. The CDR3 runs 15 residues. Per germline, CDR1 MDHEN and CDR2 SYDVKM. The ends were cut back, 7 bases at V and 3 bases at J, with 16 bases in the middle. The CDR3 is CASTPSPGTNQPQHF. The CDR3 coding sequence is TGTGCCAGCACCCCTTCCCCAGGAACCAATCAGCCCCAGCATTTT.

The chain recombines TRBV5-8 with TRBJ1-6, with TRBD1 identical over 8 bases. The CDR3 covers 17 residues. Trimming took 0 bases from V and 9 from J; bases not matched to a gene: 11. Germline V gives CDR1 SGHTS, CDR2 YDEGEE. CDR3 amino acids: CASSLALDRVIRSPLHF. CDR3 nucleotides: TGTGCCAGCAGCTTGGCCTTGGACAGGGTAATACGTTCACCCCTCCACTTT.

This clonotype was seen more than once but under ten times. This sequence joins TRBV2 and TRBJ2-1; 7 bases are shared with TRBD2. Trimming took 7 bases from V and 3 from J; bases not matched to a gene: 12. This CDR3 is built from 16 residues. Germline CDR1 SNHLY, CDR2 FYNNEI. Here the CDR3 DNA reads TGTGCCAGCATTAATCTTCGTTTAGCGGGCTACAATGAGCAGTTCTTC. It codes for CASINLRLAGYNEQFF.

J is TRBJ2-1 and V is TRBV12-3 or TRBV12-4; D perhaps matches TRBD2 (5 bases). Trimming removed 4 bases from V and 8 bases from J, with 9 bases in between. The CDR3 is made up of 12 amino acids. CDR3 protein: CASSWTPYEQFF. In DNA form, the CDR3 reads TGTGCCAGCAGTTGGACTCCCTATGAGCAGTTCTTC.

Comments on this clonotype: A junction end diverges from the germline sequence, so it may reflect a read error. The chain links TRBV11-2 to TRBJ2-3, with D perhaps matching TRBD1 (6 bases). Germline V gives CDR1 SGHAT, CDR2 FQNNGV. The CDR3 is made up of 14 amino acids. The CDR3 spells CASSLDRPTDTQYF. CDR3 DNA sequence: TGTGCCAGCAGCCTAGACAGGCCCACAGATACGCAGTATTTT.

V is TRBV2 and J is TRBJ2-3, with TRBD1 identical over 7 bases. With V trimmed by 6 bases and J by 4 bases, 1 base remained unmatched. The CDR3 loop spans 12 amino acids. Germline V gene sequence: CDR1 SNHLY, CDR2 FYNNEI. CDR3 in DNA: TGTGCCAGCAGGACAGGGCCAGATACGCAGTATTTT. Translated, it gives CASRTGPDTQYF. Together with reference TRBV2 and TRBJ2-3, the CDR3 gives the full variable domain: EPEVTQTPSHQVTQMGQEVILRCVPISNHLYFYWYRQILGQKVEFLVSFYNNEISEKSEIFDDQFSVERPDGSNFTLKIRSTKLEDSAMYFCASRTGPDTQYFGPGTRLTVL.

The chain links TRBV6-2 or TRBV6-3 to TRBJ2-7; the D is unclear. The CDR3 contains 13 residues. Per the germline V gene, CDR1 is MNHEY and CDR2 is SVGEGT. The V and J ends lost 6 bases and 3 bases respectively, with 12 bases between them. The CDR3 DNA follows: TGTGCCAGCAGCTCACGCCCCGACTACGAGCAGTACTTC. Translated, it gives CASSSRPDYEQYF.

There are a few counts of this clonotype. V usage is TRBV27 and J usage is TRBJ1-2; no firm D call. CDR3 length: 14 amino acids. V was trimmed by 6 bases and J by 2 bases, leaving 13 bases between them. Germline assignment: CDR1 MNHEY and CDR2 SMNVEV (reference sequence). The CDR3 nucleotides are TGTGCCAGCAGGATTGGACGGACGAACTATGGCTACACCTTC. Its protein is CASRIGRTNYGYTF.

The chain carries TRBV12-3 or TRBV12-4 and TRBJ2-1, with D possibly matching TRBD2 (5 bases). This CDR3 has 10 residues. V lost 6 bases and J lost 10, with 7 bases in between. The CDR3 protein is CASSRGEQFF. CDR3 DNA: TGTGCCAGCAGCCGAGGGGAGCAGTTCTTC.

This clonotype was seen more than once but under ten times. DNA of the CDR3: TGTGCCAGCAGTAAGCGGGAAGCAGATACGCAGTATTTT. This translates into CASSKREADTQYF. The rearrangement uses TRBV2 and TRBJ2-3, with 7 bases that match TRBD2. This CDR3 region has 13 residues. The J segment lost 4 bases and the V segment lost 5 bases, leaving 3 bases of the junction unmatched. Germline-derived CDR1 and CDR2 are SNHLY and FYNNEI.

The V and J genes are TRBV15 and TRBJ2-7; TRBD1 or TRBD2 may be the D gene (5 bases each). Germline CDR1 LNHNV, CDR2 YYDKDF (reference sequence). This CDR3 comprises 13 residues. Trimming left V 0 bases short and J 3 bases short, with 6 bases between. The CDR3: CATSRDGGYEQYF. The CDR3 coding sequence is TGTGCCACCAGCAGAGATGGGGGCTACGAGCAGTACTTC.